The following is a TCR beta chain sequence with its context. As yet, its antigen is unknown. Produced via immunoSEQ multiplex PCR; TCRdb's table is partial and in-frame only. This table has 60,000 or so clones, approximately 86% appearing once. Time point described: week 5, during vaccination. Alongside topical imiquimod, each dose of vaccine comprised 300 ug of mutant IDH1 20-mer peptide. The data were obtained in a study of a mutant IDH1 vaccine in newly diagnosed glioma. The CDR3 contains 14 residues. The V gene's germline CDR1 is MNHNY and CDR2 SVGAGI (reference sequence). V lost 7 bases, J lost 7 bases, and 14 bases lay in between.

The source of this sequence is a woman aged 18-29 years with glioma. Some clones in this sample may be carry-over from other donors' samples. This material consisted of PBMCs, taken from a glioma patient whose treatment included an IDH1 peptide vaccine. The rearrangement uses TRBV6-6 and TRBJ1-6, with a tentative D call TRBD1 (5 bases). The CDR3 sequence: CASIWGRENSPLHF. In nucleotides, the CDR3 is TGTGCCAGCATTTGGGGCAGGGAGAATTCACCCCTCCACTTT.